Listed below are T cell receptor beta chains from one sample, sequenced in a study of Ad26.COV2.S vaccination and SARS-CoV-2 variants. The data were produced by immunoSEQ multiplex PCR, yet TCRdb's version contains in-frame clones alone and is incomplete. The repertoire has roughly 320,000 clones, roughly 86% of them found once; the top ten carry 1.5% to 2%. Sequenced material: peripheral blood, taken in a trial of Ad26.COV2.S vaccine versus placebo. All receptors come from a person between 18 and 59 years old who received the Ad26.COV2.S COVID-19 vaccine or a placebo. CDR3s leave out the opening cysteine and the closing phenylalanine or tryptophan. A row's size may be missing; if present it is once, few, many or a size class.

j_call: TRBJ2-1; clone_size: NA; v_call: TRBV5-1; cdr3_aa: ASRGAGYNEQF
j_call: TRBJ2-2; clone_size: NA; v_call: TRBV28; cdr3_aa: ASSLRGQGATGELF
j_call: TRBJ1-3; clone_size: NA; v_call: TRBV5-1; cdr3_aa: ASSLDAGASGNTIY
j_call: TRBJ1-5; clone_size: NA; v_call: TRBV18; cdr3_aa: ASSFMATSNQPQH
j_call: TRBJ1-2; clone_size: NA; v_call: TRBV5-1; cdr3_aa: ASSPGQGVGT
j_call: TRBJ2-3; clone_size: NA; v_call: TRBV5-6; cdr3_aa: ASSRDSPGTQY
j_call: TRBJ2-1; clone_size: NA; v_call: TRBV7-2; cdr3_aa: ASSFWTVGEQF
j_call: TRBJ2-3; clone_size: NA; v_call: TRBV6-1; cdr3_aa: ASSDMTSTDTQY
j_call: TRBJ1-2; clone_size: once; v_call: TRBV18; cdr3_aa: ASSGTGPNYGYT
j_call: TRBJ1-4; clone_size: few; v_call: TRBV7-9; cdr3_aa: ASSRDTTNEKLF
j_call: TRBJ2-5; clone_size: NA; v_call: TRBV6-6; cdr3_aa: ASRLQGARETQY
j_call: TRBJ1-3; clone_size: NA; v_call: TRBV9; cdr3_aa: ASSVGPRSSGNTIY
j_call: TRBJ2-1; clone_size: NA; v_call: TRBV18; cdr3_aa: ASTRTGGYNEQF
j_call: TRBJ2-7; clone_size: NA; v_call: TRBV6-5; cdr3_aa: ASRRPITGADEQY
j_call: TRBJ1-2; clone_size: NA; v_call: TRBV29-1; cdr3_aa: SVGESHGYT
j_call: TRBJ1-1; clone_size: once; v_call: TRBV18; cdr3_aa: ASSPTAGTGNTEAF
j_call: TRBJ1-1; clone_size: once; v_call: TRBV10-3; cdr3_aa: AISDRDLHTEAF
j_call: TRBJ2-1; clone_size: NA; v_call: TRBV6-5; cdr3_aa: AGRGRNEQF
j_call: TRBJ2-2; clone_size: NA; v_call: TRBV12-5; cdr3_aa: ASGLSNTGELF
j_call: TRBJ1-1; clone_size: many; v_call: TRBV7-2; cdr3_aa: ASSETASNTEAF
j_call: TRBJ2-7; clone_size: NA; v_call: TRBV5-1; cdr3_aa: ASSLAPGSSYEQY
j_call: TRBJ1-2; clone_size: NA; v_call: TRBV5-4; cdr3_aa: ASSLRQGGYT
j_call: TRBJ2-1; clone_size: once; v_call: TRBV27; cdr3_aa: ASSGVEKGSYNEQF
j_call: TRBJ2-1; clone_size: NA; v_call: TRBV10-2; cdr3_aa: ASSPDRVGEQF
j_call: TRBJ1-4; clone_size: NA; v_call: TRBV18; cdr3_aa: ASSPALRTGTEKLF
j_call: TRBJ1-6; clone_size: NA; v_call: TRBV5-6; cdr3_aa: ASSLVGNSPLH
j_call: TRBJ1-2; clone_size: once; v_call: TRBV5-1; cdr3_aa: ASSRAGATNYGYT
j_call: TRBJ1-2; clone_size: NA; v_call: TRBV5-1; cdr3_aa: ASSLVQGGNYGYT
j_call: TRBJ1-5; clone_size: NA; v_call: TRBV7-6; cdr3_aa: ASSLGGRHYSNQPQH
j_call: TRBJ2-2; clone_size: NA; v_call: TRBV6-5; cdr3_aa: ASSSLAGGWSGELF
j_call: TRBJ2-3; clone_size: NA; v_call: TRBV5-1; cdr3_aa: ASRSAGASTDTQY
j_call: TRBJ2-2; clone_size: NA; v_call: TRBV3-1/TRBV3-2; cdr3_aa: ASSAPSKRGELF
j_call: TRBJ2-3; clone_size: NA; v_call: TRBV19; cdr3_aa: ASSIQGALRTDTQY
j_call: TRBJ1-4; clone_size: NA; v_call: TRBV30; cdr3_aa: AWSKPGQGDEKLF
j_call: TRBJ1-2; clone_size: NA; v_call: TRBV7-2; cdr3_aa: ASSFSVSSGRISGYT
j_call: TRBJ2-1; clone_size: NA; v_call: TRBV30; cdr3_aa: AWSPGDGFYNEQF
j_call: TRBJ2-1; clone_size: NA; v_call: TRBV3-1/TRBV3-2; cdr3_aa: ASSQDEGPLGNEQF
j_call: TRBJ2-4; clone_size: NA; v_call: TRBV7-2; cdr3_aa: ASSLVPINIQY
j_call: TRBJ1-1; clone_size: NA; v_call: TRBV6-6; cdr3_aa: ASSYPGPQGGEAF
j_call: TRBJ2-3; clone_size: NA; v_call: TRBV9; cdr3_aa: ASSGAIKGPDTQY
j_call: TRBJ2-2; clone_size: few; v_call: TRBV7-2; cdr3_aa: ASSLRAQGETGELF
j_call: TRBJ2-1; clone_size: NA; v_call: TRBV5-4; cdr3_aa: ASSSGLAASYNEQF
j_call: TRBJ2-7; clone_size: NA; v_call: TRBV5-1; cdr3_aa: ASSLGTGSSYEQY